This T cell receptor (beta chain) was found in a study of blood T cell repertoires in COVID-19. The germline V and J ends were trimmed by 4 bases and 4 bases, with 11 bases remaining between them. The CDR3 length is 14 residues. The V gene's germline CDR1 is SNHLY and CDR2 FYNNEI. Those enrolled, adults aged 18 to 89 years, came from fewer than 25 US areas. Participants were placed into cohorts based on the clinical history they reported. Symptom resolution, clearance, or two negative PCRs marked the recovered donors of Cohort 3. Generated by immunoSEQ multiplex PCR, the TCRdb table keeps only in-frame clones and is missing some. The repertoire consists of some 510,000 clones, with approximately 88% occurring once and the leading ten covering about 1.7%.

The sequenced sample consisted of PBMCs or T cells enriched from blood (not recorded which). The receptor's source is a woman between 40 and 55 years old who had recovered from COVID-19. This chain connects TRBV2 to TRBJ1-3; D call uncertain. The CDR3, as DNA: TGTGCCAGCAGTGCCCCAGAGCGGGGAAACACCATATATTTT. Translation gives CASSAPERGNTIYF. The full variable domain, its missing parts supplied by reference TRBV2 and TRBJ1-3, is EPEVTQTPSHQVTQMGQEVILRCVPISNHLYFYWYRQILGQKVEFLVSFYNNEISEKSEIFDDQFSVERPDGSNFTLKIRSTKLEDSAMYFCASSAPERGNTIYFGEGSWLTVV.